Listed below are T cell receptor beta chains from one sample, sequenced in a study of OX40 agonist ivuxolimab in advanced cancers. TCRdb's table, derived via immunoSEQ multiplex PCR, lists solely in-frame clones and lacks some. The sample consists of about 68,000 clones, around 86% of them appearing once. Sequencing was performed on CD4+ or CD8+ T cells sorted from blood, taken in a trial of the OX40 agonist ivuxolimab. These receptors were taken from an adult with an advanced solid tumor such as melanoma, head and neck, liver or kidney cancer. Both conserved end residues are part of each CDR3. A D gene is named only where the DNA matches it firmly. Expanded clones are given a class, and other clones once, few, many or no size at all.

J gene | D gene | V gene | clone size | CDR3 DNA | CDR3 protein
TRBJ1-1 | TRBD1 | TRBV5-1 | - | TGCGCCAGCAGCTCCATACTGACAGGGATGAACACTGAAGCTTTCTTT | CASSSILTGMNTEAFF
TRBJ2-3 | - | TRBV9 | - | TGTGCCAGCAGCGTAGGGGCAGCTCTAGGGGATACGCAGTATTTT | CASSVGAALGDTQYF
TRBJ1-2 | - | TRBV4-1 | - | TGCGCCAGCAGCCAAGGCGGGGTAGCAGCTAACTATGGCTACACCTTC | CASSQGGVAANYGYTF
TRBJ2-5 | TRBD2 | TRBV5-5 | - | TGTGCCAGCAACCTAGCGGGGGGGCCCCAAGAGACCCAGTACTTC | CASNLAGGPQETQYF
TRBJ1-2 | TRBD1 | TRBV7-9 | - | TGTGCCAGCAGCTCCCCGGGACAGGGGTTCGGTGACTATGGCTACACCTTC | CASSSPGQGFGDYGYTF
TRBJ2-7 | - | TRBV5-4 | - | TGTGCCAGCAGCTCCGCTTCCAGGGTCGAGCAGTACTTC | CASSSASRVEQYF
TRBJ1-2 | - | TRBV7-9 | - | TGTGCCAGCAGCTTACAAGGGGATGATGGCTACACCTTC | CASSLQGDDGYTF
TRBJ2-4 | - | TRBV19 | - | TGTGCCAGTAGTATCTCTGGACAGCTAGCCAAAAACATTCAGTACTTC | CASSISGQLAKNIQYF
TRBJ2-1 | - | TRBV6-5 | once | TGTGCCAGCAGTTACTCGGTTGTCACAGGTTACAATGAGCAGTTCTTC | CASSYSVVTGYNEQFF
TRBJ2-7 | - | TRBV28 | - | TGTGCCAGCAGTTCCACCTCAGGTGTTAGTTTCTACGAGCAGTACTTC | CASSSTSGVSFYEQYF
TRBJ2-1 | TRBD2 | TRBV5-1 | few | TGCGCCAGCAGCTCCCAGACTAGCGGGGTCAGCAATGAGCAGTTCTTC | CASSSQTSGVSNEQFF
TRBJ1-1 | - | TRBV7-8 | - | TGTGCCAGCAGCTTAATGGGGGGGATCGGTGAAGCTTTCTTT | CASSLMGGIGEAFF
TRBJ2-5 | TRBD1 | TRBV28 | - | TGTGCCAGCAGCCCGGGACAGGAGACCCAGTACTTC | CASSPGQETQYF
TRBJ1-5 | - | TRBV6-6 | once | TGTGCCAGCAGTTACTCCGGCAGGGGAAATCAGCCCCAGCATTTT | CASSYSGRGNQPQHF
TRBJ2-7 | - | TRBV5-1 | - | TGCGCCAGCAGCTTGGGTGGAGGTAGCTTCTACGAGCAGTACTTC | CASSLGGGSFYEQYF
TRBJ2-1 | - | TRBV5-4 | - | TGTGCCAGCAGTTACCCACGGAGCTCCTACAATGAGCAGTTCTTC | CASSYPRSSYNEQFF
TRBJ2-7 | - | TRBV10-1 | - | TGCGCCAGCGGCGCCGGACCCTACGAGCAGTACTTC | CASGAGPYEQYF
TRBJ1-1 | - | TRBV7-2 | once | TGTGCCAGCAGCTTAAAGGGGGGCACTGAAGCTTTCTTT | CASSLKGGTEAFF
TRBJ2-2 | - | TRBV6-1 | - | TGTGCCAGCAGTGAACGAACAGGACTCGGACCCGGGGAGCTGTTTTTT | CASSERTGLGPGELFF
TRBJ2-7 | - | TRBV15 | - | TGTGCCACCAGCAGACACGGACAATCTACTAAGTGGTACTTC | CATSRHGQSTKWYF
TRBJ2-1 | - | TRBV7-2 | - | TGTGCCAGCAGCAAATACCCCTCCTACAATGAGCAGTTCTTC | CASSKYPSYNEQFF
TRBJ2-3 | TRBD1 | TRBV5-1 | - | TGCGCCAGCAGCTTAGGCAGGGGGATTAAAAATACGCAGTATTTT | CASSLGRGIKNTQYF
TRBJ2-7 | - | TRBV5-1 | - | TGCGCCAGCAGCTTGGGGCATGCGGGGAACGAGCAGTACTTC | CASSLGHAGNEQYF
TRBJ1-1 | TRBD1 | TRBV27 | - | TGTGCCAGCAGCCAGGGGGCCCTACTTGAAGCTTTCTTT | CASSQGALLEAFF
TRBJ2-6 | - | TRBV5-1 | - | TGCGCCAGCAGCTTGGATAAGTCTGGGGCCAACGTCCTGACTTTC | CASSLDKSGANVLTF
TRBJ2-3 | - | TRBV7-3 | - | TGTGCCAGCAGCCCTGGGGCCACAGATACGCAGTATTTT | CASSPGATDTQYF
TRBJ2-3 | - | TRBV28 | - | TGTGCCAGCACCGAACTCGCACAGCGGAAGAGCACAGATACGCAGTATTTT | CASTELAQRKSTDTQYF
TRBJ1-6 | TRBD1 | TRBV7-8 | once | TGTGCCAGCAGCTCCACCGGGACAGGGAGTTCACCCCTCCACTTT | CASSSTGTGSSPLHF
TRBJ1-6 | TRBD1 | TRBV19 | - | TGTGCCAGTAGTCCCACCCGGGACAGGGTTAATTCACCCCTCCACTTT | CASSPTRDRVNSPLHF
TRBJ2-6 | TRBD1 | TRBV10-3 | - | TGTGCCAGCTCTCCGACAGGGGGGGGCTCTGGGGCCAACGTCCTGACTTTC | CASSPTGGGSGANVLTF
TRBJ2-3 | - | TRBV15 | - | TGTGCCACCAGCAGAGACAGAAGGTCTGATACGCAGTATTTT | CATSRDRRSDTQYF
TRBJ2-7 | TRBD2 | TRBV7-8 | - | TGTGCCAGCAGCTTAGAACTAGCGGGCCTACACGAGCAGTACTTC | CASSLELAGLHEQYF
TRBJ2-5 | TRBD1 | TRBV19 | - | TGTGCCAGTAGCTCCCTGGGACAGGGGGAAGAGACCCAGTACTTC | CASSSLGQGEETQYF
TRBJ2-4 | - | TRBV6-1 | - | TGTGCCAGCGGAGTTGCCAAAAACATTCAGTACTTC | CASGVAKNIQYF
TRBJ1-4 | TRBD1 | TRBV9 | few | TGTGCCAGCAGCGACGCGGGACAGCCTAATGAAAAACTGTTTTTT | CASSDAGQPNEKLFF
TRBJ1-1 | - | TRBV19 | - | TGTGCCAGTAGTAGGGGAAGGGGAACTGAAGCTTTCTTT | CASSRGRGTEAFF
TRBJ2-1 | - | TRBV7-6 | - | TGTGCCAGCAGCTTAGCGTTTGCAAGTGAGCAGTTCTTC | CASSLAFASEQFF